This TCR beta chain originates from a study of blood T cells in healthy people across ages. Trimming removed 4 bases from V and 5 bases from J, with 18 bases in between. The CDR3 spans 16 residues. Through a sample-barcoded 5' primer and a J-beta primer mix, a second PCR was run for roughly 6 to 11 cycles. Each CDR3 protein is one row after TCRdb ran MiXCR on the 5' RACE reads. The sample has about 670,000 distinct CDR3 sequences, 40% to 45% seen once. Sample: blood. This chain uses TRBV12-3 or TRBV12-4 with TRBJ2-1, with D possibly called TRBD1 or TRBD2 (5 bases each). The clonotype comes from a man older than 75 in good health. In DNA form, the CDR3 reads TGTGCCAGCAGTTCATTTGCGCGCCGAGGGGACAATGAGCAGTTCTTC. It codes for CASSSFARRGDNEQFF.